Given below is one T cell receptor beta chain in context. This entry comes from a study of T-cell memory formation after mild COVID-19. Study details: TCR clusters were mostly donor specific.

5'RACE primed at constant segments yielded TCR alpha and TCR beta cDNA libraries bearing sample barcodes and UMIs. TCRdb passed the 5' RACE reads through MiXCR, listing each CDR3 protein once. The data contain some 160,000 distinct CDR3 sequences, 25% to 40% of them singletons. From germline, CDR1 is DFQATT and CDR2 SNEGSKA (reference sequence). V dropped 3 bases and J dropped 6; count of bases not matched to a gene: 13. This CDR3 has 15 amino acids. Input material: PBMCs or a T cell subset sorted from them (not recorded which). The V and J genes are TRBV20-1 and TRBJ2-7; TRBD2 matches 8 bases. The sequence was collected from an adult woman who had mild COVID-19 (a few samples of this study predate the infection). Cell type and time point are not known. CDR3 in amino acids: CSASLTGTSLSEQYF. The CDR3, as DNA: TGCAGTGCTAGCCTAACGGGGACTAGTCTCTCCGAGCAGTACTTC.